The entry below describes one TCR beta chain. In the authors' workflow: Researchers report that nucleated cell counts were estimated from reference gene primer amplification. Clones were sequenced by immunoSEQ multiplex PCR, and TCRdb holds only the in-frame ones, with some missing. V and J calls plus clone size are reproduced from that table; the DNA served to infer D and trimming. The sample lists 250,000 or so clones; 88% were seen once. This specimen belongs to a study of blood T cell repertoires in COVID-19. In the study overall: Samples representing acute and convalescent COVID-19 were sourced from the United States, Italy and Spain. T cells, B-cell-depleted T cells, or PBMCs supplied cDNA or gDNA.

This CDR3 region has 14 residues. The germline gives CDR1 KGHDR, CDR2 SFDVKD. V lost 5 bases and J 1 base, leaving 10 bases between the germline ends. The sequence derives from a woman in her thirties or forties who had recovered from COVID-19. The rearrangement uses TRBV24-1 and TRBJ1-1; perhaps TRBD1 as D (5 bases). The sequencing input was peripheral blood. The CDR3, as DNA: TGTGCCACCAGTGGGGGCAGACAGAACACTGAAGCTTTCTTT. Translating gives CATSGGRQNTEAFF.